This entry describes one TCR beta chain. Assay used: immunoSEQ multiplex PCR; TCRdb lists only in-frame clones, some missing. The data show approximately 170,000 clones, about 81% seen once. This entry is derived from a study of blood T cell repertoires in COVID-19. Overall study context: Samples came from the United States, Italy and Spain, spanning acute and convalescent COVID-19.

The sequenced sample was peripheral blood. This clonotype originated in a human donor in a cohort sampled during active COVID-19.

The CDR3 reads CASSRRQGRFRGAYEQYF. The CDR3 DNA is TGTGCCAGCAGCCGGAGACAGGGGCGTTTTAGGGGCGCCTACGAGCAGTACTTC. The chain recombines TRBV11-2 with TRBJ2-7; TRBD1 matches at 8 bases. The ends lost 5 bases at V and 2 bases at J; junction bases unmatched: 17. The CDR3 runs to 18 residues. Germline V lookup: CDR1 SGHAT, CDR2 FQNNGV.